This T cell receptor beta chain was sequenced for a study of cytomegalovirus exposure and HLA in healthy donors. Study-level information: The 120 or so validation repertoires used a platform that matched the one used for the 550 to 800 first-cohort repertoires, as a later analysis reported.

Germline loops: CDR1 MNHEY, CDR2 SMNVEV (reference sequence). The CDR3 has 14 residues. Trimming removed 5 bases from V and 3 bases from J, with 11 bases in between. The data were produced by immunoSEQ multiplex PCR, yet TCRdb's version contains in-frame clones alone and is incomplete. The sample contains roughly 130,000 clones, more than 70% of which appear only once. This receptor was obtained from a man aged 30 to 45 in good health and CMV-seronegative. The source material was PBMCs. This chain joins TRBV27 and TRBJ1-5, with D possibly being TRBD1 (5 bases). CDR3 region: CASSLQGNNQPQHF. The CDR3 coding sequence is TGTGCCAGCAGTCTTCAGGGAAACAATCAGCCCCAGCATTTT.